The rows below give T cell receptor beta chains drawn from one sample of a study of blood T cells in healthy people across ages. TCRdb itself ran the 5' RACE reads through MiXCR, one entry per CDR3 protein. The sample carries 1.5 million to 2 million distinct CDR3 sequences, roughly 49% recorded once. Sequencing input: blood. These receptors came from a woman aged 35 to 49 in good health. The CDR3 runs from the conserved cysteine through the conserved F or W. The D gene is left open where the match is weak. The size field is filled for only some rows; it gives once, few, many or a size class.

cdr3_nt: TGTGCCAGCAGCCCCCCAGTCAGCGACCGCACCCAGTACTTC; cdr3_aa: CASSPPVSDRTQYF; j_call: TRBJ2-5; d_call: NA; v_call: TRBV7-2; clone_size: NA
cdr3_nt: TGTGCCAGCAGTGTCTCGGGACCTTACAATGAGCAGTTCTTC; cdr3_aa: CASSVSGPYNEQFF; j_call: TRBJ2-1; d_call: NA; v_call: TRBV6-5; clone_size: NA
cdr3_nt: TGTGCCAGCAGCCGGGACGCAGCAACAGATACGCAGTATTTT; cdr3_aa: CASSRDAATDTQYF; j_call: TRBJ2-3; d_call: NA; v_call: TRBV6-2/TRBV6-3; clone_size: NA
cdr3_nt: TGTGCCAGCAGTTACCCAAGGGAACTAGCGGCCTCCTACGAGCAGTACTTC; cdr3_aa: CASSYPRELAASYEQYF; j_call: TRBJ2-7; d_call: TRBD2; v_call: TRBV6-6; clone_size: NA
cdr3_nt: TGTGCCAGCAGCGCAAAGACGGGGGGACGCACAGATACGCAGTATTTT; cdr3_aa: CASSAKTGGRTDTQYF; j_call: TRBJ2-3; d_call: TRBD2; v_call: TRBV13; clone_size: NA
cdr3_nt: TGCAGTGCTAGGGAGGGACGGTCTCGGGCCGATGAGCAGTTCTTC; cdr3_aa: CSAREGRSRADEQFF; j_call: TRBJ2-1; d_call: NA; v_call: TRBV20-1; clone_size: NA
cdr3_nt: TGCAGCGTTGAAACAAGGGCCGACTACGAGCAGTACTTC; cdr3_aa: CSVETRADYEQYF; j_call: TRBJ2-7; d_call: NA; v_call: TRBV29-1; clone_size: few
cdr3_nt: TGCGCCAGCAGCTTCGGGGATAGCACAGATACGCAGTATTTT; cdr3_aa: CASSFGDSTDTQYF; j_call: TRBJ2-3; d_call: NA; v_call: TRBV5-1; clone_size: many
cdr3_nt: TGTGCCAGCAGTGTGACGCGACAGGGCTACTACGAGCAGTACTTC; cdr3_aa: CASSVTRQGYYEQYF; j_call: TRBJ2-7; d_call: TRBD1; v_call: TRBV28; clone_size: NA
cdr3_nt: TGCGCCAGCAGCCAAGATCGTACCCGGGGCTCGAACACTGAAGCTTTCTTT; cdr3_aa: CASSQDRTRGSNTEAFF; j_call: TRBJ1-1; d_call: NA; v_call: TRBV4-3; clone_size: few
cdr3_nt: TGCGCCAGCAGCTCAGGACAGGGGTTTGACGATGAGCAGTTCTTC; cdr3_aa: CASSSGQGFDDEQFF; j_call: TRBJ2-1; d_call: TRBD1; v_call: TRBV5-1; clone_size: NA
cdr3_nt: TGTGCCAGCAGCTTAGAGCATAAGACCCAGTACTTC; cdr3_aa: CASSLEHKTQYF; j_call: TRBJ2-5; d_call: NA; v_call: TRBV7-2; clone_size: NA
cdr3_nt: TGTGCCAGCAGTGCGACCGAAAAAGAGACCCAGTACTTC; cdr3_aa: CASSATEKETQYF; j_call: TRBJ2-5; d_call: NA; v_call: TRBV25-1; clone_size: few
cdr3_nt: TGCGCCAGCAGTGGTGGGCGCACCTTC; cdr3_aa: CASSGGRTF; j_call: TRBJ1-2; d_call: NA; v_call: TRBV10-2; clone_size: NA
cdr3_nt: TGTGCCAGCTCACCAGAGACGGCGACCCAGTACTTC; cdr3_aa: CASSPETATQYF; j_call: TRBJ2-5; d_call: NA; v_call: TRBV18; clone_size: NA
cdr3_nt: TGCAGTGCTAGAGTTAACGGAGCAGGGGGTCACTATGGCTACACCTTC; cdr3_aa: CSARVNGAGGHYGYTF; j_call: TRBJ1-2; d_call: TRBD1; v_call: TRBV20-1; clone_size: NA
cdr3_nt: TGTGCCAGCAGCTTCGACAGGGGAAGGGGTCAGCCCCAGCATTTT; cdr3_aa: CASSFDRGRGQPQHF; j_call: TRBJ1-5; d_call: TRBD1; v_call: TRBV7-2; clone_size: few
cdr3_nt: TGCAGCGTTGCGGCAGGGGCTGGGCAAGAGACCCAGTACTTC; cdr3_aa: CSVAAGAGQETQYF; j_call: TRBJ2-5; d_call: NA; v_call: TRBV29-1; clone_size: many
cdr3_nt: TGCGCCAGCAGCCAAGAAGGTGGTCCCGGGGCAACTAATGAAAAACTGTTTTTT; cdr3_aa: CASSQEGGPGATNEKLFF; j_call: TRBJ1-4; d_call: NA; v_call: TRBV4-1; clone_size: NA
cdr3_nt: TGTGCCATCCAGGGTAGCGGGGGCGGAGATACGCAGTATTTT; cdr3_aa: CAIQGSGGGDTQYF; j_call: TRBJ2-3; d_call: TRBD2; v_call: TRBV10-3; clone_size: few
cdr3_nt: TGTGCCAGCGGAGTTGGGGTGCTATTTACCGAGCAGTACTTC; cdr3_aa: CASGVGVLFTEQYF; j_call: TRBJ2-7; d_call: NA; v_call: TRBV6-2/TRBV6-3; clone_size: NA
cdr3_nt: TGTGCCGCAGCGGCCCAGGGACATGGCTACACCTTC; cdr3_aa: CAAAAQGHGYTF; j_call: TRBJ1-2; d_call: NA; v_call: TRBV6-2/TRBV6-3; clone_size: NA
cdr3_nt: TGCAGTGGTACGGGACAGGGATTCAATGAGCAGTTCTTC; cdr3_aa: CSGTGQGFNEQFF; j_call: TRBJ2-1; d_call: TRBD1; v_call: TRBV20-1; clone_size: NA
cdr3_nt: TGTGCCAGCAGATACTGGGAGGGGGGGCAGTTCTTC; cdr3_aa: CASRYWEGGQFF; j_call: TRBJ2-1; d_call: NA; v_call: TRBV6-2/TRBV6-3; clone_size: NA
cdr3_nt: TGCAGTGCCCCTCTCTTGACTAGCGGGGGGCCGCTAGCCAAAAACATTCAGTACTTC; cdr3_aa: CSAPLLTSGGPLAKNIQYF; j_call: TRBJ2-4; d_call: TRBD2; v_call: TRBV20-1; clone_size: few
cdr3_nt: TGCGCCAGCAGCCCGGGACAGGCGATCACAGATACGCAGTATTTT; cdr3_aa: CASSPGQAITDTQYF; j_call: TRBJ2-3; d_call: TRBD1; v_call: TRBV4-3; clone_size: NA
cdr3_nt: TGCGCCAGCAGCGAACGGCTCGGTGAAAAACTGTTTTTT; cdr3_aa: CASSERLGEKLFF; j_call: TRBJ1-4; d_call: NA; v_call: TRBV5-1; clone_size: NA
cdr3_nt: TGCGCCAGCAGCCCCGACTCAGGGTTCTACAATGAGCAGTTCTTC; cdr3_aa: CASSPDSGFYNEQFF; j_call: TRBJ2-1; d_call: NA; v_call: TRBV4-3; clone_size: NA
cdr3_nt: TGTGCCAGCAGCTTATTTGGGGCAGATACGCAGTATTTT; cdr3_aa: CASSLFGADTQYF; j_call: TRBJ2-3; d_call: NA; v_call: TRBV7-2; clone_size: many
cdr3_nt: TGTGCCAGCAAAAGTAGGGGCTCTGGGGCCAACGTCCTGACTTTC; cdr3_aa: CASKSRGSGANVLTF; j_call: TRBJ2-6; d_call: NA; v_call: TRBV2; clone_size: NA
cdr3_nt: TGTGCCAGCAGTGAGGGCCCCGGGACCCTCCTCGACGAGCAGTACTTC; cdr3_aa: CASSEGPGTLLDEQYF; j_call: TRBJ2-7; d_call: NA; v_call: TRBV2; clone_size: NA